Listed here are 16 T cell receptor beta chains from one sample, sequenced in a study of Tregs in tolerant kidney transplant recipients. The data were produced by immunoSEQ multiplex PCR, yet TCRdb's version contains in-frame clones alone and is incomplete. The sample consists of around 5,600 clones, around 87% of them appearing once. No antigen is known for these receptors. The sequencing used Tregs from blood cultured with allogeneic cells, collected before the transplant. Every receptor here comes from a human patient who received a combined kidney and bone marrow transplant.

V is TRBV6-5 and J is TRBJ2-7, with D maybe TRBD1 (6 bases). This CDR3 is 11 amino acids long. The germline V and J ends were trimmed by 6 bases and 4 bases, with 7 bases remaining between them. Germline V gene lookup returns CDR1 MNHEY and CDR2 SVGAGI. CDR3 sequence (DNA): TGTGCCAGCAGGACAGGATACGAGCAGTACTTC. It encodes CASRTGYEQYF.

CDR3 in amino acids: CASSLASLSGNTIYF. As DNA, the CDR3 is TGTGCCAGCAGCTTAGCGTCACTCTCTGGAAACACCATATATTTT. The chain combines TRBV7-6 with TRBJ1-3; D unresolved. CDR3 length: 15 amino acids. CDR1 is SGHVS, CDR2 FNYEAQ, per germline. The germline V and J ends were trimmed by 0 bases and 0 bases, with 6 bases remaining between them. The full variable domain, its missing parts supplied by reference TRBV7-6 and TRBJ1-3, is GAGVSQSPRYKVTKRGQDVALRCDPISGHVSLYWYRQALGQGPEFLTYFNYEAQQDKSGLPNDRFSAERPEGSISTLTIQRTEQRDSAMYRCASSLASLSGNTIYFGEGSWLTVV.

This chain joins TRBV5-4 and TRBJ2-5; tentative D call: TRBD1 (5 bases). Trimming removed 4 bases at V and 2 bases at J, with 12 bases between. CDR3 length: 14 residues. Looked up from germline, CDR1 is SGHNT and CDR2 is YYREEE (reference sequence). CDR3: CASSPRQLQETQYF. For the CDR3, the DNA is TGTGCCAGCAGCCCCCGACAGCTTCAAGAGACCCAGTACTTC.

On this clone: One end of the junction varies from germline; a read error may be responsible. The chain employs TRBV7-2 and TRBJ1-1, with D possibly being TRBD1 (6 bases). Germline CDR1 reads SGHTA; CDR2 reads FQGNSA. There are 11 residues in the CDR3. CDR3: CVSSRGTEAFF. The CDR3 nucleotides read TGTGTCAGCAGCAGGGGCACTGAAGCTTTCTTT. The full variable domain, with the rest looked up from reference TRBV7-2 and TRBJ1-1, is GAGVSQSPSNKVTEKGKDVELRCDPISGHTALYWYRQSLGQGLEFLIYFQGNSAPDKSGLPSDRFSAERTGGSVSTLTIQRTQQEDSAVYLCVSSRGTEAFFGQGTRLTVV.

The rearrangement links TRBV6-1 to TRBJ2-7; possibly TRBD1 for D (6 bases). Trimming stripped 8 bases from V and 0 bases from J, with 14 bases between. In germline, CDR1 is MNHNS, CDR2 SASEGT. This CDR3 contains 14 residues. The CDR3 DNA reads as TGTGCCAGCCGACGACAGACAGGCTCCTACGAGCAGTACTTC. Amino acids: CASRRQTGSYEQYF.

The chain joins TRBV6-6 to TRBJ2-7, with D perhaps given as TRBD1 or TRBD2 (6 bases each). CDR1 MNHNY and CDR2 SVGAGI come from the germline V gene (reference sequence). Between the trimmed V and J ends, which lost 4 bases and 3 bases, there was a span of 19 bases. The CDR3 is made up of 16 amino acids. For the CDR3, the DNA is TGTGCCAGCAGTTCCAAGGAGGGTTGGGGGCTCTACGAGCAGTACTTC. It translates to CASSSKEGWGLYEQYF.

V gene TRBV5-1 combines with J gene TRBJ1-1; D may be TRBD1 (5 bases). CDR1 and CDR2 from the germline V gene are SGHRS and YFSETQ. The V end was cut by 0 bases, the J end by 4 bases, with 7 bases between. This CDR3 has 13 amino acids. Written as DNA, the CDR3 is TGCGCCAGCAGCTTGGACGGGGGCACTGAAGCTTTCTTT. It specifies CASSLDGGTEAFF.

This sequence joins TRBV6-1 and TRBJ2-3; 8 bases agree with TRBD2. The CDR3 length is 17 residues. V shed 1 base and J 2 bases; nucleotides not matched to a gene: 8. Germline CDR1 and CDR2: MNHNS and SASEGT. The CDR3 region has the DNA TGTGCCAGCAGTGAAGTGGCGGGGGGCCGTATCACAGATACGCAGTATTTT. It yields the protein CASSEVAGGRITDTQYF.

This clone was detected once. The chain employs TRBV27 and TRBJ2-3; 7 bases map to TRBD2. CDR1 MNHEY and CDR2 SMNVEV come from the germline V gene (reference sequence). The ends lost 4 bases at V and 0 bases at J; junction bases unmatched: 10. The CDR3 loop spans 17 amino acids. The CDR3 nucleotides are TGTGCCAGCAGTTCCCTCCTTGGACTAGACAGCACAGATACGCAGTATTTT. This gives the protein CASSSLLGLDSTDTQYF.

The chain is built from TRBV6-1 and TRBJ2-7; the D gene is possibly TRBD1 (6 bases). The V gene lost 6 bases and the J gene lost 2 bases, with 14 bases spanning the gap. This CDR3 comprises 14 residues. Germline-derived CDR1 and CDR2 are MNHNS and SASEGT. Written as DNA, the CDR3 is TGTGCCAGCAGCCCCGGGACATACACCTACGAGCAGTACTTC. This codes for CASSPGTYTYEQYF.

The chain employs TRBV6-1 and TRBJ1-5, with no clear D. CDR3 size: 13 residues. Trimming took off 3 bases at V and 5 bases at J, with 8 bases between the two ends. Germline-derived CDR1 and CDR2 are MNHNS and SASEGT. DNA of the CDR3: TGTGCCAGCAGTGATGTCCATCATCAGCCCCAGCATTTT. Residues: CASSDVHHQPQHF.

This chain links TRBV15 with TRBJ1-1; 8 bases line up with TRBD1. V gave up 1 base and J gave up 4 bases; unmatched junction bases: 5. The CDR3 is made up of 15 amino acids. Germline loops: CDR1 LNHNV, CDR2 YYDKDF (reference sequence). The CDR3 DNA sequence: TGTGCCACCAGCAGAGTTACAGGGGGAAGCACTGAAGCTTTCTTT. The encoded protein is CATSRVTGGSTEAFF.

This clone has only one observation. The V gene is TRBV5-4, the J gene TRBJ2-5; 9 nucleotides match TRBD2. From germline, CDR1 is SGHNT and CDR2 YYREEE (reference sequence). This CDR3 has 14 amino acids. Trimming at V came to 2 bases and at J to 3 bases, leaving 2 bases not matched to a gene. The CDR3 DNA reads TGTGCCAGCAGCTTTGGGACTAGCAAAGAGACCCAGTACTTC. Translated, it gives CASSFGTSKETQYF.

V is TRBV2 and J is TRBJ2-1; D is unclear. This CDR3 is 15 amino acids long. Germline V gene sequence: CDR1 SNHLY, CDR2 FYNNEI. Trimming stripped 2 bases from V and 0 bases from J, with 8 bases between. In nucleotides, the CDR3 is TGTGCCAGCAGTGAATTTCCGAGCTCCTACAATGAGCAGTTCTTC. Translating it yields CASSEFPSSYNEQFF.

The V and J genes are TRBV19 and TRBJ2-7, with a tentative D call TRBD2 (5 bases). Trimming took 4 bases from V and 0 from J, leaving 16 bases between them. The CDR3 is 16 residues long. Per the germline V gene, CDR1 is LNHDA and CDR2 is SQIVND (reference sequence). The CDR3 DNA reads TGTGCCAGTAGTAGCCTGTGGGGAGCGAGCTCCTACGAGCAGTACTTC. Translating it yields CASSSLWGASSYEQYF.

V and J are TRBV7-6 and TRBJ2-6; 9 bases map to TRBD2. With V trimmed by 2 bases and J by 1 base, 6 bases remained unmatched. The CDR3 contains 18 residues. CDR1 is SGHVS and CDR2 is FNYEAQ in the germline V gene. The CDR3 spells CASSLKVSGGSGANVLTF. In DNA form, the CDR3 reads TGTGCCAGCAGCTTAAAAGTTAGCGGGGGATCTGGGGCCAACGTCCTGACTTTC.